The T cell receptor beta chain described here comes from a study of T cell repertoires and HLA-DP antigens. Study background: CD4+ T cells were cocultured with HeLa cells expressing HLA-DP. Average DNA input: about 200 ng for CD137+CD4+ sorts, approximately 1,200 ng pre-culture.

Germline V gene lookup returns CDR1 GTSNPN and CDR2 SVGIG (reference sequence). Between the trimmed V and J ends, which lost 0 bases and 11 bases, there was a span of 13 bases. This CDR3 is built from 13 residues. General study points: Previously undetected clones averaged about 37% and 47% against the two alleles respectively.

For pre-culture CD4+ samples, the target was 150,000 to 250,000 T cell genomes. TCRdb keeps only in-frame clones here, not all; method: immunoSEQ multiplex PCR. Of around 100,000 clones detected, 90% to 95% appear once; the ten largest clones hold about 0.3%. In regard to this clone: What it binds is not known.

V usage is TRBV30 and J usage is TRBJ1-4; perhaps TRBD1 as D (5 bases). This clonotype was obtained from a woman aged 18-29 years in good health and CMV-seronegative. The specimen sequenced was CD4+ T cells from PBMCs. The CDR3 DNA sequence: TGTGCCTGGAGTGTATCCACAGGCCTCAAACTGTTTTTT. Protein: CAWSVSTGLKLFF. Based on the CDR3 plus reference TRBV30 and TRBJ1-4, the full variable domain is SQTIHQWPATLVQPVGSPLSLECTVEGTSNPNLYWYRQAAGRGLQLLFYSVGIGQISSEVPQNLSASRPQDRQFILSSKKLLLSDSGFYLCAWSVSTGLKLFFGSGTQLSVL.